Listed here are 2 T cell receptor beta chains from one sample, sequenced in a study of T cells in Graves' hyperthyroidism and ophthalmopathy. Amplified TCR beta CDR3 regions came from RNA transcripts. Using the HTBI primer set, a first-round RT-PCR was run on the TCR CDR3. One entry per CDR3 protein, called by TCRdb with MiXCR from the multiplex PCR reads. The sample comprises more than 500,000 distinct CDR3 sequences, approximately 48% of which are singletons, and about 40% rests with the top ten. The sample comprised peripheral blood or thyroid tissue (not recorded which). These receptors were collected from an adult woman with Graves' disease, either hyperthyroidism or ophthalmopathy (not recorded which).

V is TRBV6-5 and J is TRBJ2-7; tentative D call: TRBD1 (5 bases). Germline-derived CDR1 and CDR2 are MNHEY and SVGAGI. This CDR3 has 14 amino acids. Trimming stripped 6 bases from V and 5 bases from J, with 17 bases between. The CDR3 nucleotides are TGTGCCAGCAGAATGTCTAGGGGCACGGACGAGCAGTACTTC. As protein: CASRMSRGTDEQYF.

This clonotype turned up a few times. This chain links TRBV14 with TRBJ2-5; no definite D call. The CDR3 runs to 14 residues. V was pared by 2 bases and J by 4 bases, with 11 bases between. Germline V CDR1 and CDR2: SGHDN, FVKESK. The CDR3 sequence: CASSQYALGETQYF. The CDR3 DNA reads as TGTGCCAGCAGCCAATATGCTCTAGGAGAGACCCAGTACTTC.